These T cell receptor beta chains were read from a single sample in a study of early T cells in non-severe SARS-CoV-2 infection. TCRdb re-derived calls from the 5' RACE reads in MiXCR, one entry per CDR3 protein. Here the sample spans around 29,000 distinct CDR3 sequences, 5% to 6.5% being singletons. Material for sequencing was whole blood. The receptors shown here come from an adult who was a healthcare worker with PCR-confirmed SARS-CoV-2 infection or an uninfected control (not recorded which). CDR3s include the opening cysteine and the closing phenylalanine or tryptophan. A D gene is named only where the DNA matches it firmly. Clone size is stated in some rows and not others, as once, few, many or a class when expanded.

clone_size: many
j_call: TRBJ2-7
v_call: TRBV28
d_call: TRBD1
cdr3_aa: CASSRRQGTSYEQYF
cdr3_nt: TGTGCCAGCAGTCGCCGACAGGGGACCTCCTACGAGCAGTACTTC

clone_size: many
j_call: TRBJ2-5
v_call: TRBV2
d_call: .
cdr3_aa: CASKTSEETQYF
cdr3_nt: TGTGCCAGCAAGACTTCCGAAGAGACCCAGTACTTC

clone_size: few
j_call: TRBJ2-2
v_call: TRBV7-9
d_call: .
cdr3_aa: CASSSRQGLANTGELFF
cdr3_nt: TGTGCCAGCAGCTCGAGACAGGGACTAGCGAACACCGGGGAGCTGTTTTTT

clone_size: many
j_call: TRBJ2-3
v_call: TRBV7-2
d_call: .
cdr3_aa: CASSLGLGLDTQYF
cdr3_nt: TGTGCCAGCAGCTTAGGACTAGGTCTCGATACGCAGTATTTT

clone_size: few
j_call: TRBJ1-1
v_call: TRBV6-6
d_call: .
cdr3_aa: CASTSRGGLNTEAFF
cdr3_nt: TGTGCCAGCACCTCACGGGGCGGGTTGAACACTGAAGCTTTCTTT

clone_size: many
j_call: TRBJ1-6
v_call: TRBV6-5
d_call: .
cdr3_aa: CASSQVVRRPLHF
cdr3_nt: TGTGCCAGCAGCCAGGTTGTCAGAAGGCCCCTCCACTTT

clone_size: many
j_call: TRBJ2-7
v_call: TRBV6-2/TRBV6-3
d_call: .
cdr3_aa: CASSASGTAYEQYF
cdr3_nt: TGTGCCAGCAGTGCCAGCGGGACAGCGTACGAGCAGTACTTC

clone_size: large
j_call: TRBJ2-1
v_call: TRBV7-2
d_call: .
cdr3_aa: CASSEGWNSYNEQFF
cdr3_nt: TGTGCCAGCAGCGAAGGGTGGAACTCCTACAATGAGCAGTTCTTC

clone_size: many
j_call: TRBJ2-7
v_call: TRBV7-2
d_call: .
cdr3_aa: CASSLGGHEQYF
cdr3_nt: TGTGCCAGCAGCTTAGGTGGCCACGAGCAGTACTTC

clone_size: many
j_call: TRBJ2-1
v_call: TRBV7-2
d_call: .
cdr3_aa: CASSERWSGGSYNEQFF
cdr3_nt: TGTGCCAGCAGCGAGCGCTGGAGCGGAGGCTCCTACAATGAGCAGTTCTTC

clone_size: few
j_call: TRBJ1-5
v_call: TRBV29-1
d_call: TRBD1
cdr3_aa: CSVLQGADQPQHF
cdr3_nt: TGCAGCGTCTTACAGGGGGCGGATCAGCCCCAGCATTTT

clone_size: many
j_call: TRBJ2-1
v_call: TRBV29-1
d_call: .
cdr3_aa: CSVGQGGYQEQFF
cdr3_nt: TGCAGCGTTGGACAGGGAGGGTACCAAGAGCAGTTCTTC

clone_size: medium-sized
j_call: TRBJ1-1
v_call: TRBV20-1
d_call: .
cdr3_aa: CSAQQGTEAFF
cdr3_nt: TGCAGTGCGCAGCAGGGAACTGAAGCTTTCTTT

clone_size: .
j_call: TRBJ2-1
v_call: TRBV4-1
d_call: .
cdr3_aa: CASSQERSLSTYNEQFF
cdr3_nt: TGCGCCAGCAGCCAAGAACGGTCGCTTTCCACTTACAATGAGCAGTTCTTC

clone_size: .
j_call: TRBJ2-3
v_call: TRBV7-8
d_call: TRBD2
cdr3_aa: CASSLSLLAGGPDTQYF
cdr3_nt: TGTGCCAGCAGCTTATCCCTACTTGCGGGAGGGCCAGATACGCAGTATTTT

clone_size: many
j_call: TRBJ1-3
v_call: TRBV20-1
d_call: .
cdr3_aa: CSARDTAISSGNTIYF
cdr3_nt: TGCAGTGCTAGAGATACGGCGATAAGCTCTGGAAACACCATATATTTT

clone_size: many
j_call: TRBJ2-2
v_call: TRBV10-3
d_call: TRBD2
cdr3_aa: CATLFLAGAVGELFF
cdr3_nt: TGTGCCACCTTATTTTTAGCGGGAGCAGTCGGGGAGCTGTTTTTT

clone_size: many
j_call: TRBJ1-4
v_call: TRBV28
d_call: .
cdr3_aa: CASSRGPTNEKLFF
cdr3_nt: TGTGCCAGCAGCCGAGGGCCAACTAATGAAAAACTGTTTTTT

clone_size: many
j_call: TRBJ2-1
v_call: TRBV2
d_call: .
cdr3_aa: CASRYSYNEQFF
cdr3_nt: TGTGCCAGCAGGTACTCCTACAATGAGCAGTTCTTC

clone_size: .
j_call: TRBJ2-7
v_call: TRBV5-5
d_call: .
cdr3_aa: CASSPKTGATYEQYF
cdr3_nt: TGTGCCAGCAGCCCCAAAACCGGGGCGACCTACGAGCAGTACTTC

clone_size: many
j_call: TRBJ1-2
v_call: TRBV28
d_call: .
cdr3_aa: CASSLFGENYGYTF
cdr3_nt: TGTGCCAGCAGTTTATTTGGGGAAAACTATGGCTACACCTTC

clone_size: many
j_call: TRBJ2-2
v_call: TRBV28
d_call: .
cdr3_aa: CASSSRVGTGELFF
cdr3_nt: TGTGCCAGCAGTTCCAGGGTTGGCACCGGGGAGCTGTTTTTT